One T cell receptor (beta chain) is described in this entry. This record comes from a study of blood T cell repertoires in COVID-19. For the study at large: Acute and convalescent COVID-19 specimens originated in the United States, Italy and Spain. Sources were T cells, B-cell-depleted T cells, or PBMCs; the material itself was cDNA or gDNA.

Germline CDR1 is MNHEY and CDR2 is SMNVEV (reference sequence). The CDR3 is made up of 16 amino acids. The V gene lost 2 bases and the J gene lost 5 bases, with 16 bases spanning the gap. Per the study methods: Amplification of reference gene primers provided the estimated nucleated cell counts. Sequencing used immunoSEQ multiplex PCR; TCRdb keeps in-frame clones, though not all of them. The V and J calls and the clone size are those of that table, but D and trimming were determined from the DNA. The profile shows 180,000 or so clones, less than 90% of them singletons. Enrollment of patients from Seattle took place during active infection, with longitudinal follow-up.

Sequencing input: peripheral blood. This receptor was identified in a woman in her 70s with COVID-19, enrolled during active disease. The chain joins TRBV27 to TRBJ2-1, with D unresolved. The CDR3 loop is CASSLRPLAVNNEQFF. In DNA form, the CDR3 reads TGTGCCAGCAGTTTAAGACCCCTGGCGGTGAACAATGAGCAGTTCTTC.